This passage covers 18 T cell receptor beta chains from one sample sequenced in a study of blood T cell repertoires in COVID-19. TCRdb's copy holds only in-frame clones and misses some; the assay was immunoSEQ multiplex PCR. The sample records around 230,000 clones, roughly 88% being singletons. Input material: PBMCs or T cells enriched from blood (not recorded which). These receptors originate from a woman aged 40 to 49 with acute COVID-19.

This clone has a single count. The J gene is TRBJ2-7, the V gene TRBV27; 7 bases line up with TRBD1. Germline CDR1 MNHEY, CDR2 SMNVEV (reference sequence). V lost 5 bases to trimming and J lost 7 bases; unmatched junction nucleotides: 8. CDR3 length: 13 residues. CDR3 loop: CASSLKRGQEQYF. The CDR3 DNA sequence: TGTGCCAGCAGTCTAAAGAGGGGGCAAGAGCAGTACTTC.

V gene TRBV15 combines with J gene TRBJ2-1; the D is unclear. V lost 0 bases to trimming and J lost 0 bases, with 9 bases between them. Germline CDR1 reads LNHNV; CDR2 reads YYDKDF (reference sequence). This CDR3 contains 16 residues. CDR3 coding DNA: TGTGCCACCAGCAGAGATGACCGGAGCTCCTACAATGAGCAGTTCTTC. Its protein product is CATSRDDRSSYNEQFF.

Comment on this clone: This same CDR3 is encoded by further DNA sequences in the sample. The rearrangement uses TRBV19 and TRBJ1-1; 7 positions match TRBD1. V shed 3 bases and J 3 bases; nucleotides not matched to a gene: 1. Germline V gene lookup returns CDR1 LNHDA and CDR2 SQIVND (reference sequence). The CDR3 consists of 13 residues. CDR3 amino acids: CASSIDRDTEAFF. In DNA, the CDR3 is TGTGCCAGTAGTATCGACAGGGACACTGAAGCTTTCTTT.

CDR3 residues: CASSLVVRGSLMNTEAFF. For the CDR3, the DNA is TGCGCCAGCAGCTTGGTAGTCAGGGGGTCCCTGATGAACACTGAAGCTTTCTTT. The chain links TRBV5-1 to TRBJ1-1; TRBD1 agrees at 7 bases. The CDR3 spans 18 residues. Germline-derived CDR1 and CDR2 are SGHRS and YFSETQ. After removal of 0 bases from V and 0 bases from J, the junction contained 11 bases not matched to a gene.

The J gene is TRBJ1-2, the V gene TRBV5-1, with D possibly matching TRBD1 (6 bases). This CDR3 has 11 amino acids. Between the trimmed V and J ends, which lost 3 bases and 10 bases, there was a span of 10 bases. Germline loops: CDR1 SGHRS, CDR2 YFSETQ. CDR3 bases: TGCGCCAGCAGCTCTGGGACAATCTACACCTTC. This codes for CASSSGTIYTF.

This rearrangement joins TRBV15 to TRBJ2-7; D possibly corresponds to TRBD1 (5 bases). The CDR3 is 15 amino acids. Germline CDR1 and CDR2: LNHNV and YYDKDF (reference sequence). V was trimmed by 0 bases and J by 7 bases, leaving 16 bases between them. This chain's CDR3 is CATSRDRVGVGEQYV. The CDR3 DNA reads TGTGCCACCAGCAGAGACAGGGTTGGGGTTGGGGAGCAGTACGTC.

The count of this clone is one. This chain uses TRBV7-2 with TRBJ2-7; the D gene is possibly TRBD1 (6 bases). This CDR3 comprises 17 residues. Germline CDR1 is SGHTA and CDR2 is FQGNSA. Trimming left V 4 bases short and J 4 bases short, with 23 bases between. The DNA of the CDR3 is TGTGCCAGCAGCTCGATCGATACAGGGTTCGCTAGGTACGAGCAGTACTTC. It translates to CASSSIDTGFARYEQYF.

The CDR3 bases are TGTGCCAGCAGTGAATTAATGGGACAGGGGGGTTTTATAGGCAATCAGCCCCAGCATTTT. It specifies CASSELMGQGGFIGNQPQHF. J is TRBJ1-5 and V is TRBV6-1; TRBD1 aligns across 11 bases. Trimming at V came to 2 bases and at J to 2 bases, leaving 14 bases not matched to a gene. CDR3 size: 20 residues. The V gene's germline CDR1 is MNHNS and CDR2 SASEGT.

The chain employs TRBV30 and TRBJ2-1; D is perhaps TRBD2 (5 bases). Germline V gene lookup returns CDR1 GTSNPN and CDR2 SVGIG (reference sequence). With 0 bases removed from V and 6 bases from J, the gap between germline ends came to 9 bases. The CDR3 consists of 13 residues. Written as DNA, the CDR3 is TGTGCCTGGAGTGTAACTAGTTTCAATGAGCAGTTCTTC. Amino acid sequence: CAWSVTSFNEQFF.

As DNA, the CDR3 is TGTGCCAGTAGTTTTCGCGGGCCGGGATATGGCTACACCTTC. It translates to CASSFRGPGYGYTF. The chain uses TRBV19 and TRBJ1-2; D uncertain. CDR1 is LNHDA and CDR2 is SQIVND in the germline V gene (reference sequence). The CDR3 runs 14 residues. Trimming removed 5 bases at V and 5 bases at J, with 15 bases between. The variable domain in full, completed from reference TRBV19 and TRBJ1-2, reads DGGITQSPKYLFRKEGQNVTLSCEQNLNHDAMYWYRQDPGQGLRLIYYSQIVNDFQKGDIAEGYSVSREKKESFPLTVTSAQKNPTAFYLCASSFRGPGYGYTFGSGTRLTVV.

The CDR3 reads CASSLGKGYAGYTF. CDR3 nucleotides: TGTGCCAGCAGCTTGGGGAAGGGGTATGCTGGCTACACCTTC. The gene calls are TRBV5-6 and TRBJ1-2, with a tentative D call TRBD1 (5 bases). The CDR3 contains 14 residues. Trimming removed 0 bases at V and 7 bases at J, with 13 bases between. The germline V gene has CDR1 SGHDT and CDR2 YYEEEE.

The rearrangement joins TRBV11-2 to TRBJ1-4, with TRBD1 as a possible D gene (6 bases). The CDR3 has 15 residues. Trimming removed 1 base from V and 8 bases from J, with 14 bases in between. Germline-derived CDR1 and CDR2 are SGHAT and FQNNGV. CDR3 sequence reads: CASSLGDAGEEKLFF. The CDR3 bases are TGTGCCAGCAGCTTAGGGGATGCAGGGGAAGAAAAACTGTTTTTT.

This chain links TRBV9 with TRBJ2-5, with 14 bases lining up with TRBD2. This CDR3 has 16 residues. The germline V gene encodes CDR1 SGDLS and CDR2 YYNGEE. After removal of 3 bases from V and 6 bases from J, the junction contained 7 bases not matched to a gene. The CDR3 spells CASSGLAGGPDQTQYF. CDR3 bases: TGTGCCAGCAGCGGACTAGCGGGGGGGCCTGACCAGACCCAGTACTTC.

V and J are TRBV2 and TRBJ2-1, with 8 nucleotides matching TRBD2. Looked up from germline, CDR1 is SNHLY and CDR2 is FYNNEI. With V trimmed by 4 bases and J by 4 bases, 3 bases remained unmatched. The CDR3 has 14 amino acids. The CDR3 sequence: CASSGRLAYNEQFF. DNA for the CDR3: TGTGCCAGCAGTGGAAGACTAGCGTACAATGAGCAGTTCTTC.

The chain links TRBV10-2 to TRBJ1-1; 11 bases line up with TRBD1. Germline V gives CDR1 WSHSY, CDR2 SAAADI. Trimming took 2 bases from V and 2 from J; bases not matched to a gene: 4. The CDR3 loop spans 16 amino acids. The CDR3 is CASSERDRGVNTEAFF. In DNA form, the CDR3 reads TGCGCCAGCAGTGAGAGGGACAGGGGGGTAAACACTGAAGCTTTCTTT.

This clone was seen only once. The chain joins TRBV6-2 or TRBV6-3 to TRBJ2-1; possibly TRBD2 for D (5 bases). This CDR3 has 12 amino acids. Trimming took off 2 bases at V and 9 bases at J, with 8 bases between the two ends. The germline V gene encodes CDR1 MNHEY and CDR2 SVGEGT. CDR3 sequence (DNA): TGTGCCAGCAGTTACGGACTCGTTGAGCAGTTCTTC. Translated, it gives CASSYGLVEQFF.

This clone came up a few times. The chain has TRBV3-1 (or the pseudogene TRBV3-2) and TRBJ1-5; D gene uncertain. The germline CDR1 and CDR2 sequences are LGHDT and YNNKEL (reference sequence). Trimming removed 0 bases at V and 7 bases at J, with 13 bases between. CDR3 length: 15 amino acids. This chain's CDR3 is CASSQDRGGTQPQHF. Written as DNA, the CDR3 is TGTGCCAGCAGCCAAGACCGGGGAGGTACGCAGCCCCAGCATTTT.

The V gene is TRBV9, the J gene TRBJ2-2, with a tentative D call TRBD2 (6 bases). This CDR3 spans 14 amino acids. V lost 7 bases and J lost 2, with 12 bases in between. From germline, CDR1 is SGDLS and CDR2 YYNGEE. The CDR3 sequence is CASGGRGNTGELFF. The CDR3 DNA reads TGTGCCAGCGGTGGGCGGGGTAACACCGGGGAGCTGTTTTTT.